The subject of this entry is one T cell receptor (beta chain). V lost 4 bases and J lost 6, with 18 bases in between. Germline V lookup: CDR1 DFQATT, CDR2 SNEGSKA (reference sequence). The CDR3 is 15 amino acids. These data come from a study of T cells in Graves' hyperthyroidism and ophthalmopathy. RNA transcripts served as the template for amplifying TCR beta CDR3 regions. Researchers ran a first-round RT-PCR on the TCR CDR3 using the HTBI primer set. MiXCR, applied by TCRdb to the multiplex PCR reads, yields one record per CDR3 protein. The repertoire holds a few hundred thousand distinct CDR3 sequences, with more than 20% as singletons.

V gene TRBV20-1 combines with J gene TRBJ2-2; D is uncertain. Sequencing input: blood. The sequence derives from a man aged 50 to 60 with Graves' hyperthyroidism. CDR3 DNA: TGCAGTGCTACAAATTATGAGGTGGCAGCCGGGGAGCTGTTTTTT. Translated: CSATNYEVAAGELFF.